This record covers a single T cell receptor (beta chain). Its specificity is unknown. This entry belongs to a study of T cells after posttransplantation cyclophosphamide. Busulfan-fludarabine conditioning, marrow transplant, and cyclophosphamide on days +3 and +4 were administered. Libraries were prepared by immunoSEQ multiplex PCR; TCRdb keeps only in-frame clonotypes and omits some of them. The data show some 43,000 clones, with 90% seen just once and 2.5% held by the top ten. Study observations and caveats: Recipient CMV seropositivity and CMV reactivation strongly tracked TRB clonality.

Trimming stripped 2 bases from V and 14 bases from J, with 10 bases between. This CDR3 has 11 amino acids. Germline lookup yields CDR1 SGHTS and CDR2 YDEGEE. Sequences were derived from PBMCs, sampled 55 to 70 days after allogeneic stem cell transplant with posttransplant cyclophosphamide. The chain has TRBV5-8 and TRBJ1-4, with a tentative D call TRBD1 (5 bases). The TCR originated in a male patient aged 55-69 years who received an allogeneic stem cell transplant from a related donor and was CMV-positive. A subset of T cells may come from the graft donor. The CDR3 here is CASSLGVNLFF. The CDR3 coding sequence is TGTGCCAGCAGCTTAGGGGTAAACCTGTTTTTT.